Included here is one TCR beta chain sequence, with context. The clone's antigen remains unknown. Base quality data are lacking; no much larger clone is found one base away. The donors were healthy, HIV-negative adults who had no recently reported acute infections or vaccinations. Every donor was a Caucasian adult residing in Nashville, Tennessee, USA. CD4+ T cells were enriched by magnetic negative selection, after which naive cells were positively selected on CD45RA and the negative fraction was taken as the memory subset. Blood was collected by leukapheresis, and PBMCs were isolated by Ficoll-Histopaque density gradient centrifugation and then cryopreserved in liquid nitrogen vapor phase. Purity and quantity of every magnetically sorted T cell population were checked by analytical flow cytometry. Genomic DNA was isolated from every sorted fraction and measured by UV absorbance on a Nanodrop 2000c.

The data are from a study of shared clonotypes between healthy human individuals (dated by TCRdb to the early 2020s). Broadly, across the study: A few men and two women, aged 18 to 49 years, made up the cohort. Per donor, three plates each were used for CD4 naive and CD4 memory, two for CD8 naive, and one for CD8 memory. Different laboratories and diverse techniques were used to prepare libraries and sequence TCR repertoires, to increase sequencing depth and limit assay-specific biases. Leukapheresis yielded between about 0.9 and 10 billion PBMCs per donor. To estimate repertoire size and how much clonotypes are shared between individuals, the study performed deep sequencing of blood TCR repertoires from a handful of healthy adults.

Using the deep immunoSEQ assay, TCR CDR3 regions were amplified from genomic DNA by multiplex PCR. Extracted genomic DNA from each cell subset was spread evenly across all wells of several immunoSEQ 96-well plates, with each plate serving as a replicate. For sorted subsets, around 0.2 ug genomic DNA, equal to 30,000 or so T cell genomes, was loaded into each replicate PCR. Purified libraries were quantified with a Qubit 3.0 fluorometer, sized on a Bioanalyzer 2100, and re-quantified with the KAPA Library Quantification kit. Every immunoSEQ 96-well plate was sequenced on a separate single-read 150-cycle Illumina NextSeq 550 flow cell. The paper's processing steps were these. Because the immunoSEQ output held only junctional sequences and lacked quality scores, the filtering could not match the filtering applied to full-length reads. Sequences were annotated with PyIR, a Python wrapper for IgBLAST v1.9, using IMGT germline references to assign V/J genes and CDR3. Any read was removed if the V/J assignment was weak (E-value above 1e-6), the CDR3 was missing, or the read contained stop codons, out-of-frame junctions, or ambiguous translated residues. V3J clonotypes were defined as sequences sharing the same inferred V gene, J gene, and CDR3 amino acid sequence. To compute the percentage overlap between repertoires, the number of shared unique clonotypes was divided by the size of the smaller repertoire. Repertoire richness was assessed with RTK rarefaction, the Chao1 estimator, and Recon v2.1 estimates of unobserved clonotypes. Generation probabilities for all TCRbeta clonotypes obtained by the gDNA method from four donors were computed using OLGA. Not all clones reach the TCRdb copy of this immuneACCESS table, which keeps in-frame sequences only. Checked studies attribute under half of the gap to unresolved V genes and leave the rest unexplained. V and J calls and clone size are those listed in that table; D and trimming were worked out from the DNA. The sample table shows roughly 2.2 million clones, and around 93% are seen once. 0.3% to 0.45% of the sample rests with the top ten.

Broader findings and caveats from the paper: Based on pairwise subsampling, the degree of clonotype sharing among donors was expected to be affected by sequencing depth. Sampling was restricted to blood, and TCR repertoires in tissues likely differ from the TCR repertoires found in blood. Rarefaction of sorted-subset datasets indicated incomplete sequencing despite the large sequencing depth. The small number of donors limited the genetic and exposure-history diversity represented. Naive subsets generally had larger estimated clonotype richness than memory subsets did. Across several donors, around 5% of naive CD4, roughly 3.4% of naive CD8, around 2.1% of memory CD4, and around 0.4% of memory CD8 clonotypes were shared. Compared with non-shared clonotypes, clonotypes shared by all four sorted-subset donors had higher generation probabilities.

Trimming costs V 5 bases and J 5 bases, and their ends lie 18 bases apart. The CDR3 holds 15 amino acids from the cysteine to the phenylalanine. Only CDR3 DNA remains: 45 bases, in frame from the first base. CDR1 and CDR2, looked up from the germline V gene, are SGHVS and FQNEAQ. The TCR originated in a man aged 18 to 29 in good health. Some clones in this sample may be carry-over from other donors' samples. Sequencing input: naive CD4+ T cells from PBMCs. The cell subset or site label, as the study defines it: CD45RA+ positively selected. The V gene is TRBV7-8 and the J gene is TRBJ1-2; the D gene remains uncertain. The nucleotide sequence reads as follows: TGTGCCAGCAGCGCGGACTGGCTGGACGTGTATGGCTACACCTTC. The resulting protein is CASSADWLDVYGYTF.